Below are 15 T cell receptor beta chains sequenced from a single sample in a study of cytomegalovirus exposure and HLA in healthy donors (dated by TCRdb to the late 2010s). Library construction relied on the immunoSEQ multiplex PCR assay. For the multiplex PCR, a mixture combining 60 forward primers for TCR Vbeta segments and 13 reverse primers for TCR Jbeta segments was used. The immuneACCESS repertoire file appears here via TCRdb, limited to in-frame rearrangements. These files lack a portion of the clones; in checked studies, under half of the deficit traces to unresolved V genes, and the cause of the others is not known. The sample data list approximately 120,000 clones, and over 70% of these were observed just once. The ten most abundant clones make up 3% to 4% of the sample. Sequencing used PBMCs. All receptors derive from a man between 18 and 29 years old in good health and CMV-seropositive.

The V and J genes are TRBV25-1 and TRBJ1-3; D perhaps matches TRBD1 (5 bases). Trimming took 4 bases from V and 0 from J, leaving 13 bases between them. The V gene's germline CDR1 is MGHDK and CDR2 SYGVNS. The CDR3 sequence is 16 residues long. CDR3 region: CASSGVGATSGNTIYF. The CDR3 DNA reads TGTGCCAGCAGTGGAGTTGGGGCTACCTCTGGAAACACCATATATTTT.

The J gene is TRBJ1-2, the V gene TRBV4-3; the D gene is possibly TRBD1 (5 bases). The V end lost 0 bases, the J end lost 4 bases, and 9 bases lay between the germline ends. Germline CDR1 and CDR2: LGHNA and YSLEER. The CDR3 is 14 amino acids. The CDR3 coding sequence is TGCGCCAGCAGCCAAGAACAGGCCGCCTATGGCTACACCTTC. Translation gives CASSQEQAAYGYTF.

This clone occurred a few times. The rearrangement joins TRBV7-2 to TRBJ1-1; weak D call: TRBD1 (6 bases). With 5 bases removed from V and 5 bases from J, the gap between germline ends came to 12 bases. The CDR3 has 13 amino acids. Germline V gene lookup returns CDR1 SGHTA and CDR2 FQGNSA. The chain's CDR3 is CASSPSRGTEAFF. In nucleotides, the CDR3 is TGTGCCAGCAGCCCAAGCAGGGGAACTGAAGCTTTCTTT.

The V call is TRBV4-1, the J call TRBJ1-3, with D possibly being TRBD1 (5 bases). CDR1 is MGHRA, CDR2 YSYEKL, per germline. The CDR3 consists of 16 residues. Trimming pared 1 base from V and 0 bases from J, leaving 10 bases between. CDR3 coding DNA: TGCGCCAGCAGCCAAGGGTGGGGCACCTCTGGAAACACCATATATTTT. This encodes CASSQGWGTSGNTIYF.

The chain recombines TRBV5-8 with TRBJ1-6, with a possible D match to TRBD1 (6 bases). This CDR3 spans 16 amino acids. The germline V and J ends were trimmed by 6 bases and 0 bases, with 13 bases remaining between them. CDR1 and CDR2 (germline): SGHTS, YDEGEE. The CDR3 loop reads CASNLDSSSYNSPLHF. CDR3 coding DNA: TGTGCCAGCAACCTGGACAGCAGCTCCTATAATTCACCCCTCCACTTT.

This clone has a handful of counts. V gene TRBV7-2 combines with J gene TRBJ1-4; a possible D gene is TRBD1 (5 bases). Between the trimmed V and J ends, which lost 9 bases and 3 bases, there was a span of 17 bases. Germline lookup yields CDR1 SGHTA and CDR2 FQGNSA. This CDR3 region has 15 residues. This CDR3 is CASKSQGRSNEKLFF. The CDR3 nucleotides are TGTGCCAGTAAAAGTCAGGGTCGTTCTAATGAAAAACTGTTTTTT.

In DNA form, the CDR3 reads TGTGCCTGGAGTTTGACAGGCTACACCGGGGAGCTGTTTTTT. Translation: CAWSLTGYTGELFF. This sequence joins TRBV30 and TRBJ2-2, with TRBD1 as a possible D gene (6 bases). The length of the CDR3 is 14 residues. Trimming stripped 2 bases from V and 3 bases from J, with 10 bases between. The germline V gene encodes CDR1 GTSNPN and CDR2 SVGIG (reference sequence).

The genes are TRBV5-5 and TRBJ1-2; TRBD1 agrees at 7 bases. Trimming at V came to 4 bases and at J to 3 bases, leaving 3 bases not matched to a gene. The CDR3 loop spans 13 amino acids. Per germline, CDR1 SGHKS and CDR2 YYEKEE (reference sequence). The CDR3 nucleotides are TGTGCCAGCAGCGGCGGGACAGACTATGGCTACACCTTC. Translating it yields CASSGGTDYGYTF.

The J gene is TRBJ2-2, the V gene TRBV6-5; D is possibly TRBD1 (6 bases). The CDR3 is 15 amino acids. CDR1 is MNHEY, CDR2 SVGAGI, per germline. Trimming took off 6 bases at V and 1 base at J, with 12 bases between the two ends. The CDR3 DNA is TGTGCCAGCAGCCCCGGGACACTGAACACCGGGGAGCTGTTTTTT. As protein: CASSPGTLNTGELFF.

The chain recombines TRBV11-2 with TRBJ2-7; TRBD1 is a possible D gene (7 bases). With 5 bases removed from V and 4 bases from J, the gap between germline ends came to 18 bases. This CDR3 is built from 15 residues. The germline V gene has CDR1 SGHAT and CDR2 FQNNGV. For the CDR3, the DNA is TGTGCCAGCAGCCCCGGTGGCAGGGGGGAGTACGAGCAGTACTTC. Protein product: CASSPGGRGEYEQYF.

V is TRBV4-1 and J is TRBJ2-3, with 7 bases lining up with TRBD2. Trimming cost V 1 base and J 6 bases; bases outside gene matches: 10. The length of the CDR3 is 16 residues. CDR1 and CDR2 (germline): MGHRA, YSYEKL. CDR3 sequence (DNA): TGCGCCAGCAGCCAAGTTGGCGGGAGCTCCCGGGATACGCAGTATTTT. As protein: CASSQVGGSSRDTQYF.

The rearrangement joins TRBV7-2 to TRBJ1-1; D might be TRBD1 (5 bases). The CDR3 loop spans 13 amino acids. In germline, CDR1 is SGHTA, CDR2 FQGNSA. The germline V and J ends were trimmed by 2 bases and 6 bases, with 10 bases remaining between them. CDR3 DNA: TGTGCCAGCAGCTTACAGGGCGGATCTGAAGCTTTCTTT. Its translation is CASSLQGGSEAFF. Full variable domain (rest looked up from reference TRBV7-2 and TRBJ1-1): GAGVSQSPSNKVTEKGKDVELRCDPISGHTALYWYRQSLGQGLEFLIYFQGNSAPDKSGLPSDRFSAERTGGSVSTLTIQRTQQEDSAVYLCASSLQGGSEAFFGQGTRLTVV.

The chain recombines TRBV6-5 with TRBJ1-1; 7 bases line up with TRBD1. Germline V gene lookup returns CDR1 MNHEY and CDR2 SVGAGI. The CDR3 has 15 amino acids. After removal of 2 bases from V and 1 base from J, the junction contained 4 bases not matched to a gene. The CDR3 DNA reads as TGTGCCAGCAGTTACCTGGGGACAGAGAACACTGAAGCTTTCTTT. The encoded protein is CASSYLGTENTEAFF.

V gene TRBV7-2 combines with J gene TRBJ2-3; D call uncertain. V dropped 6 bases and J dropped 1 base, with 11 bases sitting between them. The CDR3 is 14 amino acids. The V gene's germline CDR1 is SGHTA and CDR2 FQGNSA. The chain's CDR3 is CASSFNRGTDTQYF. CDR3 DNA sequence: TGTGCCAGCAGTTTCAACCGAGGCACAGATACGCAGTATTTT.

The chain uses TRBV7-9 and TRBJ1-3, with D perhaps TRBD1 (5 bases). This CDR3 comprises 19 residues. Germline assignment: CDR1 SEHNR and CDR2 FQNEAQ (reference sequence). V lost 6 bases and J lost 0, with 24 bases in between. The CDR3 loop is CASRNPFAGTHDSGNTIYF. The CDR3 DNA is TGTGCCAGCAGGAACCCCTTCGCCGGGACTCATGACTCTGGAAACACCATATATTTT. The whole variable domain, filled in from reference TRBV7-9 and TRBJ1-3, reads DTGVSQNPRHKITKRGQNVTFRCDPISEHNRLYWYRQTLGQGPEFLTYFQNEAQLEKSRLLSDRFSAERPKGSFSTLEIQRTEQGDSAMYLCASRNPFAGTHDSGNTIYFGEGSWLTVV.